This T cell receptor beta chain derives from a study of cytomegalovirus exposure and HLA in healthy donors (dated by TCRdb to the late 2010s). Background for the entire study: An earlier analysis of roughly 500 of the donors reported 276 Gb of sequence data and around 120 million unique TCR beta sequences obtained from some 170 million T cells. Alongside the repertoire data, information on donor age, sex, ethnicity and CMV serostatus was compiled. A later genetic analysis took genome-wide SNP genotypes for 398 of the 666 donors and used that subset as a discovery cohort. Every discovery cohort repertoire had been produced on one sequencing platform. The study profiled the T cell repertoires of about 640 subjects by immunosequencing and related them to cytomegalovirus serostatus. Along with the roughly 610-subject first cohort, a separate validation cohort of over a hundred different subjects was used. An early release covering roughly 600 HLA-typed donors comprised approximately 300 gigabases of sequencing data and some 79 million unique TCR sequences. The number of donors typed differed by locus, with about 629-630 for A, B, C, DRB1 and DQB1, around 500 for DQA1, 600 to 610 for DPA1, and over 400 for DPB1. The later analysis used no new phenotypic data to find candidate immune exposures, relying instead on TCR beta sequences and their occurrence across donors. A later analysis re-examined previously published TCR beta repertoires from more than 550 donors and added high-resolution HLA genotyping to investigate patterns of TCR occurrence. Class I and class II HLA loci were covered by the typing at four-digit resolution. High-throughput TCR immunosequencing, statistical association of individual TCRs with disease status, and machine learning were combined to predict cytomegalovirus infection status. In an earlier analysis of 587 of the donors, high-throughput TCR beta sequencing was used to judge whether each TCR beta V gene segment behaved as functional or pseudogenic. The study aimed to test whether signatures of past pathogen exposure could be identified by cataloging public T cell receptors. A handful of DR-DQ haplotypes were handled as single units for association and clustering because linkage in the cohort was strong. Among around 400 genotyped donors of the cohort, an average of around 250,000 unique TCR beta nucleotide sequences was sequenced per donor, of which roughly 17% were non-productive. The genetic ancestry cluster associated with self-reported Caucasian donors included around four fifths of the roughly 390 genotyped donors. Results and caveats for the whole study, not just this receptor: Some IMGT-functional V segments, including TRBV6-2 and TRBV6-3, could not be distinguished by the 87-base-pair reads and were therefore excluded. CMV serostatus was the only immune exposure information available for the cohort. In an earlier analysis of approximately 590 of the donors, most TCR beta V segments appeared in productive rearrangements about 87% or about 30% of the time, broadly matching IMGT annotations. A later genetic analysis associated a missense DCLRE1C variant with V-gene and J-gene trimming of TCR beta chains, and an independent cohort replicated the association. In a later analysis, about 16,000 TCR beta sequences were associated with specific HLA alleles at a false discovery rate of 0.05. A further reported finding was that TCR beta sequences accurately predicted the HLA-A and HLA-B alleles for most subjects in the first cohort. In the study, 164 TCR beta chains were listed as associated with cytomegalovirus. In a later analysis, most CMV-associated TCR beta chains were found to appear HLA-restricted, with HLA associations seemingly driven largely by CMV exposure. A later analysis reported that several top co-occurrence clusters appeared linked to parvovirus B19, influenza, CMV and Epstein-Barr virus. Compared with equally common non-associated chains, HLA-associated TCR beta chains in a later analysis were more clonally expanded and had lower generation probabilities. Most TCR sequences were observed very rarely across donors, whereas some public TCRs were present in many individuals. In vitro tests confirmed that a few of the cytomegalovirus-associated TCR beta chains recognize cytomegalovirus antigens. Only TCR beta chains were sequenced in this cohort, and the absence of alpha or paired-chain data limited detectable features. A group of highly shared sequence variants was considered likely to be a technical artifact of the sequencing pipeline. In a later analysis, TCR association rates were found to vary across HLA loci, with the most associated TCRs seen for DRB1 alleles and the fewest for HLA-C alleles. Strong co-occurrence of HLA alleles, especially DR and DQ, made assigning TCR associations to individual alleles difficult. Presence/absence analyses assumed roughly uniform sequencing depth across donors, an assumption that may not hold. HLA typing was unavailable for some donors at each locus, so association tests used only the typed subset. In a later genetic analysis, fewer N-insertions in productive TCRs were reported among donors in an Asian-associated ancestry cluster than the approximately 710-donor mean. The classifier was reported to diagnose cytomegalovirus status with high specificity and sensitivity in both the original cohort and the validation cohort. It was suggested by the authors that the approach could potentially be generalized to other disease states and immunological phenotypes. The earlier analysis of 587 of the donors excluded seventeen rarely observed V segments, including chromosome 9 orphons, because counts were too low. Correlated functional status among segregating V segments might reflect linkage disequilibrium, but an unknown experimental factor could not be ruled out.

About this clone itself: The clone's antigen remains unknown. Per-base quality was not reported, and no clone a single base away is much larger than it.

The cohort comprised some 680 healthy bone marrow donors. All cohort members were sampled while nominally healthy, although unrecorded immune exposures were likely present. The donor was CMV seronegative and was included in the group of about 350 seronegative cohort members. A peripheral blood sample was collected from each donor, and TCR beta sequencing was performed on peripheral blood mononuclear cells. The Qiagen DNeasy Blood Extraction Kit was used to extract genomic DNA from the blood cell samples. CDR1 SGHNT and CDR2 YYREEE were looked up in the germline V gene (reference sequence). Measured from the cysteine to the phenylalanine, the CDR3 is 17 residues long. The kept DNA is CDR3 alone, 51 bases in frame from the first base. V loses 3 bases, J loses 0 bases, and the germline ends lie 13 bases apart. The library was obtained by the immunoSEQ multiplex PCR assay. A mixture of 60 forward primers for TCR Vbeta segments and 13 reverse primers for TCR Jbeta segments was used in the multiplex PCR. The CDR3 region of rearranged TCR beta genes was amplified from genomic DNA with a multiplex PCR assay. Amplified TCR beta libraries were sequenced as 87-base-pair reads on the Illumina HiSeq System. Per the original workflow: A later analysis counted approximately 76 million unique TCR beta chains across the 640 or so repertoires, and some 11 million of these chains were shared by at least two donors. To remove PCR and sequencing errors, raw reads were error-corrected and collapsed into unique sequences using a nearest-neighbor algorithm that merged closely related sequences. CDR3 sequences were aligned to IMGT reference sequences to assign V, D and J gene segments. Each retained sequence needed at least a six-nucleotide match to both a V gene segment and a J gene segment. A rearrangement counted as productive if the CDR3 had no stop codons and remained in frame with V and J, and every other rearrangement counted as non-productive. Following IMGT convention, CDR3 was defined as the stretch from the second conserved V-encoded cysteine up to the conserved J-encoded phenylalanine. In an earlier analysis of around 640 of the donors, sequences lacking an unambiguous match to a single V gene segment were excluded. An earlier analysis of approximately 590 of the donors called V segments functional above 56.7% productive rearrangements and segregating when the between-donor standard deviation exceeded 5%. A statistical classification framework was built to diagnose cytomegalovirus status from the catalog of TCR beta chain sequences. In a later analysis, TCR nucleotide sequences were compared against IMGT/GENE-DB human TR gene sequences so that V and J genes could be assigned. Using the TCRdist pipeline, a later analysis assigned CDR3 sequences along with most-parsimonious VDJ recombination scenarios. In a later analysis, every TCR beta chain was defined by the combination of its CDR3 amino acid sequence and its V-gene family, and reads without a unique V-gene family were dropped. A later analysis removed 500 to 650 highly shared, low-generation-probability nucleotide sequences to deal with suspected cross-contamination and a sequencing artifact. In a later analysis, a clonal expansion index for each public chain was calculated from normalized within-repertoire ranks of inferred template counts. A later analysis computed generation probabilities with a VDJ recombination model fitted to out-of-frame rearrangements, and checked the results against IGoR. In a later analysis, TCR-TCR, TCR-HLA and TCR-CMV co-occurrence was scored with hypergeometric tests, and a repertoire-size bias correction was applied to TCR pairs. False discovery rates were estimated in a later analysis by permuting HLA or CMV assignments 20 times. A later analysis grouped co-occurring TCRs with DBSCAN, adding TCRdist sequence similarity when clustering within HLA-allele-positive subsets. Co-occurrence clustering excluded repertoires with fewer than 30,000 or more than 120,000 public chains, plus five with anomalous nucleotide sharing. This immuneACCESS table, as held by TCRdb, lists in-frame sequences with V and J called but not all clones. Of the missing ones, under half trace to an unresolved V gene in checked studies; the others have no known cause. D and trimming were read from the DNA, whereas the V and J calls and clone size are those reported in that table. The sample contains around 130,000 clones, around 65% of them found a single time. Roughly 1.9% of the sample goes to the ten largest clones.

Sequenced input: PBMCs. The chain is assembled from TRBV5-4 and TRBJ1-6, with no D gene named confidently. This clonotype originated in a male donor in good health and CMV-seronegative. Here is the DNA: TGTGCCAGCAGCTCCGGAGAGCCCACCTCCTATAATTCACCCCTCCACTTT. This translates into CASSSGEPTSYNSPLHF.